This TCR beta chain was found in a study of blood T cell repertoires in COVID-19. V lost 8 bases and J 7 bases, leaving 15 bases between the germline ends. Germline lookup yields CDR1 GTSNPN and CDR2 SVGIG (reference sequence). The CDR3 spans 12 residues. Under the authors' procedure: The authors estimated nucleated cell counts from reference gene primer amplification. Method: immunoSEQ multiplex PCR; TCRdb's copy keeps in-frame clones and lacks some. Clone size and V and J calls were adopted from that table, with D and trimming inferred from the DNA. The sample contains under 200,000 clones, approximately 82% of which appear only once.

V gene TRBV30 combines with J gene TRBJ2-4; D possibly corresponds to TRBD2 (6 bases). This clonotype originated in a woman in her sixties or seventies who had recovered from COVID-19. The sample comprised peripheral blood. The CDR3 DNA reads TGTGCCCGAATCGGAGGGGATAACATTCAGTACTTC. Its translation is CARIGGDNIQYF. The whole variable domain, filled in from reference TRBV30 and TRBJ2-4, reads SQTIHQWPATLVQPVGSPLSLECTVEGTSNPNLYWYRQAAGRGLQLLFYSVGIGQISSEVPQNLSASRPQDRQFILSSKKLLLSDSGFYLCARIGGDNIQYFGAGTRLSVL.